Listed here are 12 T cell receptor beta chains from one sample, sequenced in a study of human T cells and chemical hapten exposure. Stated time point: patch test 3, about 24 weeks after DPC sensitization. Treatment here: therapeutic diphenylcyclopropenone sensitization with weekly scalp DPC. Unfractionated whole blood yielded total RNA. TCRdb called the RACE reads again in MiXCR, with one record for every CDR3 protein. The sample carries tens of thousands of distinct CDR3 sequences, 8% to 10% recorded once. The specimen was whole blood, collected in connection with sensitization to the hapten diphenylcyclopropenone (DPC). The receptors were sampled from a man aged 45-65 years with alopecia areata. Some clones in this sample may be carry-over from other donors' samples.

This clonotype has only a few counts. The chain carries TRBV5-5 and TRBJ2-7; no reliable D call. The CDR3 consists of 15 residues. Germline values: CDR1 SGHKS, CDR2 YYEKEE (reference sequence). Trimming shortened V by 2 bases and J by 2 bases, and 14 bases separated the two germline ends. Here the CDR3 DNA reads TGTGCCAGCAGCTTTGATAGCACCGCAACCTACGAGCAGTACTTC. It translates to CASSFDSTATYEQYF.

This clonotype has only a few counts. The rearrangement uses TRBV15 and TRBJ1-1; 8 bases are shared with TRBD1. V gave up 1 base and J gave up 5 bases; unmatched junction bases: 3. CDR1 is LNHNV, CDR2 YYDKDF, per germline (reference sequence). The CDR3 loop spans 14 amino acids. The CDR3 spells CATSRGTGYTEAFF. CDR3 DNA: TGTGCCACCAGCAGAGGGACAGGGTATACTGAAGCTTTCTTT.

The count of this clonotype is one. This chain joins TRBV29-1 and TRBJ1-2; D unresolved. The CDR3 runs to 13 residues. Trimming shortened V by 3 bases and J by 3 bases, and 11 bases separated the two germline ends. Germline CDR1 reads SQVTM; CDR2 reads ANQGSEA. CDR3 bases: TGCAGCGTTGACGGACGGAGAGACTATGGCTACACCTTC. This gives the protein CSVDGRRDYGYTF.

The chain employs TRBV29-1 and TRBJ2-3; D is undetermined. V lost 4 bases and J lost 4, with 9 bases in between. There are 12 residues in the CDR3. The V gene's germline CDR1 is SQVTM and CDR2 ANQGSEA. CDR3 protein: CSVATEADTQYF. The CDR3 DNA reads TGCAGCGTTGCAACAGAGGCAGATACGCAGTATTTT.

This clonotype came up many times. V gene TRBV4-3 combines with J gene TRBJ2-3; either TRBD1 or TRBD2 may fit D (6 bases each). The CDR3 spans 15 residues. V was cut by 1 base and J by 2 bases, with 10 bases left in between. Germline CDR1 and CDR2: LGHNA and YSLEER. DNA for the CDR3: TGCGCCAGCAGCCAAGGGGGGGCTTCCACAGATACGCAGTATTTT. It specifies CASSQGGASTDTQYF.

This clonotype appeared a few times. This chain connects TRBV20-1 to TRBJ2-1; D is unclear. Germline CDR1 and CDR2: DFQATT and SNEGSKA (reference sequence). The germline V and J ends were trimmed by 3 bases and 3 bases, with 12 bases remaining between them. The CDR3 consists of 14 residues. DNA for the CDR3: TGCAGTGCTAGGGGCGCTAGTGTCTACAATGAGCAGTTCTTC. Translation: CSARGASVYNEQFF.

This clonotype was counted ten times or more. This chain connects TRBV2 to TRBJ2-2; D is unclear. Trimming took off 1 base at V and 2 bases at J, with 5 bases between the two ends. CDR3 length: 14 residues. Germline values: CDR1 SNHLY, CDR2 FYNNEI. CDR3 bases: TGTGCCAGCAGTGAAGGACCAAACACCGGGGAGCTGTTTTTT. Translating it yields CASSEGPNTGELFF.

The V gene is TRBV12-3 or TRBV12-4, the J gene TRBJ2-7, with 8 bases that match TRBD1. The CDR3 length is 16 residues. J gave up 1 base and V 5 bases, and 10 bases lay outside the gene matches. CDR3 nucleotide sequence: TGTGCCAGCAGTGATCCCGGGACAGGCTCTTCCTACGAGCAGTACTTC. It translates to CASSDPGTGSSYEQYF.

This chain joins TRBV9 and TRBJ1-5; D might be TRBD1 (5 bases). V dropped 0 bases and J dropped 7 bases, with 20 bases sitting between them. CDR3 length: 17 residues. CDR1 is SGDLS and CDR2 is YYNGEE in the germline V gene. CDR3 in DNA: TGTGCCAGCAGCGTAGGCCCGGGGGACGGTGGCTTCCAGCCCCAGCATTTT. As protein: CASSVGPGDGGFQPQHF.

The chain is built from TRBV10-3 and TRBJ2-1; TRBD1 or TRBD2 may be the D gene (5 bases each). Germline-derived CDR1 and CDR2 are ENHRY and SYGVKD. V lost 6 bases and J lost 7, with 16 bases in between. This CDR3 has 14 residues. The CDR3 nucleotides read TGTGCCATCAGAGCCGGGACCCTGGGAAATGAGCAGTTCTTC. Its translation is CAIRAGTLGNEQFF.

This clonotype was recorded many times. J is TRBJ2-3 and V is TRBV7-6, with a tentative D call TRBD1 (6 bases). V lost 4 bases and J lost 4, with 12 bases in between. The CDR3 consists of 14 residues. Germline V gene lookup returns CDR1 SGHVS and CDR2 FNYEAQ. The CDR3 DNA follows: TGTGCCAGCAGCTCCACAGGGAACGCAGATACGCAGTATTTT. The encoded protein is CASSSTGNADTQYF.

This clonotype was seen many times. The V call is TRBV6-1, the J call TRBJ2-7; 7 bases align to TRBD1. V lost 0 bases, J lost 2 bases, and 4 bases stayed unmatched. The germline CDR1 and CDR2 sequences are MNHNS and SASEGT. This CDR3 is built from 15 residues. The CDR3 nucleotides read TGTGCCAGCAGTGAAGCTCCAGGGGGAGCCTACGAGCAGTACTTC. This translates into CASSEAPGGAYEQYF.